One and the same sample provided the 28 T cell receptor beta chains below, sequenced in a study of identical twins. TCRdb passed the 5' RACE reads through MiXCR, listing each CDR3 protein once. This sample has hundreds of thousands of distinct CDR3 sequences; roughly 9.8% occur once, and the top ten carry under 7.5%. The same data also went into a second study, on yellow fever vaccine responses in identical twins.

Input material: CD8+ T cells sorted from blood. Every receptor here comes from a woman between 18 and 30 years old in good health.

This clonotype was counted only a few times. The chain recombines TRBV5-1 with TRBJ2-2; D remains ambiguous. Trimming removed 4 bases at V and 6 bases at J, with 7 bases between. The CDR3 runs 12 residues. Germline values: CDR1 SGHRS, CDR2 YFSETQ. The CDR3 loop is CASSTPPGELFF. CDR3 sequence (DNA): TGCGCCAGCAGCACCCCCCCCGGGGAGCTGTTTTTT.

This rearrangement joins TRBV12-3 or TRBV12-4 to TRBJ2-1; 7 bases align to TRBD2. V dropped 6 bases and J dropped 6; count of bases not matched to a gene: 17. The length of the CDR3 is 17 residues. The CDR3 DNA reads TGTGCCAGCAGGGGGGGGAGGTCTCAGCCCTCCCCCAATGAGCAGTTCTTC. Translation gives CASRGGRSQPSPNEQFF.

The table lists this clonotype with many counts. The CDR3: CASSQDRASGYNEQFF. The CDR3 DNA reads as TGCGCCAGCAGCCAAGATAGGGCTAGCGGATACAATGAGCAGTTCTTC. The chain has TRBV4-3 and TRBJ2-1; 7 bases match TRBD2. Germline CDR1 LGHNA, CDR2 YSLEER. After removal of 0 bases from V and 4 bases from J, the junction contained 6 bases not matched to a gene. CDR3 length equals 16 residues.

The genes are TRBV12-3 or TRBV12-4 and TRBJ2-7; TRBD1 is a possible D gene (5 bases). Trimming took 6 bases from V and 3 from J, leaving 12 bases between them. The CDR3 is 13 amino acids. CDR3 in amino acids: CASRGQGIYEQYF. Written as DNA, the CDR3 is TGTGCCAGCAGGGGCCAGGGAATCTACGAGCAGTACTTC.

This clonotype was picked up many times. V gene TRBV7-9 combines with J gene TRBJ2-3; D may be TRBD1 (5 bases). Germline CDR1 reads SEHNR; CDR2 reads FQNEAQ (reference sequence). This CDR3 is 16 amino acids long. The V end was cut by 2 bases, the J end by 0 bases, with 12 bases between. The CDR3 is CASSLLSAGSTDTQYF. CDR3 nucleotide sequence: TGTGCCAGCAGCTTACTCTCCGCAGGGAGCACAGATACGCAGTATTTT.

This clonotype was detected many times. The rearrangement links TRBV9 to TRBJ2-3, with 9 bases aligning to TRBD2. This CDR3 contains 16 residues. The germline CDR1 and CDR2 sequences are SGDLS and YYNGEE. Trimming removed 0 bases from V and 2 bases from J; junction bases left unmatched: 4. This chain's CDR3 is CASSVGGGAPTDTQYF. The CDR3 DNA reads as TGTGCCAGCAGCGTAGGCGGGGGGGCCCCCACAGATACGCAGTATTTT.

This chain connects TRBV15 to TRBJ2-1; 8 bases map to TRBD2. The CDR3 consists of 13 residues. J lost 7 bases, V lost 7 bases, and 6 bases had no gene match. Germline-derived CDR1 and CDR2 are LNHNV and YYDKDF (reference sequence). Written as DNA, the CDR3 is TGTGCCACCAACCCTAGCGGGCGAAATGAGCAGTTCTTC. As protein: CATNPSGRNEQFF.

V and J are TRBV7-3 and TRBJ2-1, with TRBD1 matching 7 bases. Germline CDR1 reads SGHTA; CDR2 reads FQGTGA. J gave up 5 bases and V 6 bases, and 4 bases lay outside the gene matches. This CDR3 comprises 13 residues. CDR3 bases: TGTGCCAGCAGGGGACAGAGCGACAATGAGCAGTTCTTC. It codes for CASRGQSDNEQFF.

This clonotype occurred a few times. CDR3 loop: CASSPGGPNGELFF. The CDR3 DNA reads TGTGCCAGCAGCCCCGGGGGGCCGAACGGGGAGCTGTTTTTT. The V and J genes are TRBV6-1 and TRBJ2-2; D may be TRBD2 (7 bases). The CDR3 sequence is 14 residues long. The V gene's germline CDR1 is MNHNS and CDR2 SASEGT. The V end lost 6 bases, the J end lost 7 bases, and 15 bases lay between the germline ends.

The chain joins TRBV20-1 to TRBJ2-2, with 9 bases fitting TRBD1. Germline V gives CDR1 DFQATT, CDR2 SNEGSKA (reference sequence). CDR3 length equals 16 residues. The V gene end was trimmed by 0 bases and the J gene end by 6 bases; junction bases not matched to a gene: 8. CDR3 nucleotides: TGCAGTGCTAGAGAACGAGACAGGGGGGAGGCCGGGGAGCTGTTTTTT. Encoded protein: CSARERDRGEAGELFF.

This clonotype was recorded at least ten times. The rearrangement joins TRBV27 to TRBJ2-7; 8 nucleotides align to TRBD2. The CDR3 spans 15 residues. Germline V lookup: CDR1 MNHEY, CDR2 SMNVEV (reference sequence). With 1 base clipped from V and 1 base from J, the junction kept 3 bases outside the gene matches. CDR3 in amino acids: CASSLFGTSSYEQYF. As DNA, the CDR3 is TGTGCCAGCAGTTTATTCGGGACTAGTTCCTACGAGCAGTACTTC.

The V and J genes are TRBV6-2 or TRBV6-3 and TRBJ2-1, with TRBD2 identical over 7 bases. The junction had 6 bases not matched to a gene; V was cut back by 5 bases and J by 2 bases. Germline values: CDR1 MNHEY, CDR2 SVGEGT. This CDR3 region has 15 residues. CDR3 amino acids: CASSQFSGTYNEQFF. The CDR3 DNA follows: TGTGCCAGCAGTCAATTCAGCGGGACCTACAATGAGCAGTTCTTC.

This clonotype showed up many times. This chain joins TRBV12-3 or TRBV12-4 and TRBJ2-5; D gene uncertain. The V gene lost 2 bases and the J gene lost 0 bases, with 4 bases spanning the gap. This CDR3 region has 13 residues. The CDR3 region is CASSLSYQETQYF. In DNA, the CDR3 is TGTGCCAGCAGTTTATCGTACCAAGAGACCCAGTACTTC.

In regard to this clonotype: A clone one base away is much larger, so this may be a read error. The chain recombines TRBV7-6 with TRBJ2-7; 7 bases agree with TRBD2. CDR3 length: 16 residues. Trimming took 6 bases from V and 4 from J; bases not matched to a gene: 15. The germline V gene encodes CDR1 SGHVS and CDR2 FNYEAQ. The CDR3 loop reads CASSFETSRSTYEQYF. CDR3 sequence (DNA): TGTGCCAGCAGTTTCGAGACTAGCAGGAGTACTTACGAGCAGTACTTC.

This clonotype was detected only a few times. The chain links TRBV4-3 to TRBJ2-7; tentative D call: TRBD1 (5 bases). Germline CDR1 LGHNA, CDR2 YSLEER. This CDR3 region has 14 residues. The germline V and J ends were trimmed by 4 bases and 0 bases, with 10 bases remaining between them. The CDR3 bases are TGCGCCAGCAGCCTCGACAGTTACTCCTACGAGCAGTACTTC. Translating gives CASSLDSYSYEQYF.

This clonotype was counted a few times. The CDR3 DNA is TGTGCCAGCTCACCCGCGGCGACTAGCGGCAACTACGAGCAGTACTTC. Encoded protein: CASSPAATSGNYEQYF. V and J are TRBV18 and TRBJ2-7, with 9 bases aligning to TRBD2. Germline V lookup: CDR1 KGHSH, CDR2 LQKENI. The ends lost 3 bases at V and 3 bases at J; junction bases unmatched: 9. CDR3 length equals 16 residues.

This clonotype was seen only a few times. This chain uses TRBV20-1 with TRBJ2-7; D not resolved. Between the trimmed V and J ends, which lost 3 bases and 1 base, there was a span of 10 bases. The CDR3 covers 13 residues. The germline CDR1 and CDR2 sequences are DFQATT and SNEGSKA (reference sequence). CDR3: CSASKQDSYEQYF. CDR3 nucleotides: TGCAGTGCTAGTAAGCAGGATTCCTACGAGCAGTACTTC.

The genes are TRBV7-3 and TRBJ2-3, with D perhaps TRBD2 (6 bases). V was shortened by 5 bases and J by 3 bases, with 12 bases between the two germline ends. CDR1 is SGHTA, CDR2 FQGTGA, per germline. The CDR3 is made up of 14 amino acids. CDR3 loop: CASSPRGLTDTQYF. The CDR3 nucleotides are TGTGCCAGCAGCCCACGGGGACTTACAGATACGCAGTATTTT.

This clonotype has a count of ten or more. The V gene is TRBV12-3 or TRBV12-4, the J gene TRBJ1-1, with 12 bases fitting TRBD1. The V segment lost 5 bases and the J segment 2 bases; nucleotides outside the gene matches: 6. CDR3 length: 16 residues. The CDR3: CASSPPGTGGNTEAFF. In nucleotides, the CDR3 is TGTGCCAGCAGTCCTCCCGGGACAGGGGGCAACACTGAAGCTTTCTTT.

This clonotype was observed a few times. V usage is TRBV24-1 and J usage is TRBJ2-2, with 8 bases lining up with TRBD1. Germline CDR1 and CDR2: KGHDR and SFDVKD. The CDR3 totals 16 residues. After removal of 2 bases from V and 3 bases from J, the junction contained 4 bases not matched to a gene. Written as DNA, the CDR3 is TGTGCCACCAGTGATTCCGACAGGGGTGACACCGGGGAGCTGTTTTTT. Translating it yields CATSDSDRGDTGELFF.

This clonotype was detected only a few times. This chain connects TRBV4-3 to TRBJ2-1, with D perhaps TRBD1 (5 bases). CDR1 is LGHNA and CDR2 is YSLEER in the germline V gene. V lost 0 bases and J 2 bases, leaving 14 bases between the germline ends. This CDR3 region has 17 residues. CDR3 protein: CASSQEIGLGAYNEQFF. DNA for the CDR3: TGCGCCAGCAGCCAAGAGATCGGGCTAGGGGCCTACAATGAGCAGTTCTTC.

This clonotype was observed many times. The chain is built from TRBV6-2 or TRBV6-3 and TRBJ2-1; D unclear. Germline V gene sequence: CDR1 MNHEY, CDR2 SVGEGT. V lost 3 bases, J lost 6 bases, and 18 bases lay in between. This CDR3 is 16 amino acids long. The CDR3 region is CASSYYVAVDPNEQFF. The CDR3 nucleotides read TGTGCCAGCAGTTATTACGTCGCGGTAGACCCCAATGAGCAGTTCTTC.

In its sample, this clonotype was seen many times. V and J are TRBV7-8 and TRBJ2-1; D perhaps matches TRBD1 (6 bases). V was clipped by 2 bases and J by 4 bases, with 15 bases between them. CDR1 and CDR2 from the germline V gene are SGHVS and FQNEAQ. This CDR3 region has 16 residues. The CDR3 nucleotides are TGTGCCAGCAGCTTATATTTAGGACAGACATACAATGAGCAGTTCTTC. Protein: CASSLYLGQTYNEQFF.

This clonotype was detected a few times. This chain joins TRBV15 and TRBJ1-6, with no clear D. CDR3 length: 13 amino acids. Per germline, CDR1 LNHNV and CDR2 YYDKDF (reference sequence). V lost 4 bases and J lost 10, with 11 bases in between. This CDR3 is CATSTLIGSPLHF. The CDR3 region has the DNA TGTGCCACCAGCACCTTGATAGGATCACCCCTCCACTTT.

In this sample, this clonotype turned up a few times. V gene TRBV7-3 combines with J gene TRBJ2-5; 16 nucleotides line up with TRBD2. The junction had 4 bases not matched to a gene; V was cut back by 4 bases and J by 5 bases. Germline CDR1 SGHTA, CDR2 FQGTGA. The CDR3 extends over 16 amino acids. The chain's CDR3 is CASSYGTSGGVETQYF. CDR3 sequence (DNA): TGTGCCAGCAGCTACGGGACTAGCGGGGGGGTGGAGACCCAGTACTTC.

The rearrangement links TRBV7-9 to TRBJ2-7; D gene uncertain. This CDR3 is built from 12 residues. Trimming shortened V by 1 base and J by 6 bases, and 7 bases separated the two germline ends. The germline V gene encodes CDR1 SEHNR and CDR2 FQNEAQ (reference sequence). CDR3: CASSLGSPEQYF. CDR3 DNA: TGTGCCAGCAGCTTAGGTTCCCCCGAGCAGTACTTC.

The chain links TRBV7-2 to TRBJ2-7; D perhaps matches TRBD1 (5 bases). Germline V gene lookup returns CDR1 SGHTA and CDR2 FQGNSA. Trimming removed 3 bases from V and 0 bases from J, with 9 bases in between. The CDR3 is 14 amino acids. The CDR3 DNA is TGTGCCAGCAGCTTCGGACACCTCTCCTACGAGCAGTACTTC. Amino acids: CASSFGHLSYEQYF.

This clonotype was detected many times. The J gene is TRBJ1-6, the V gene TRBV4-3, with D uncertain. The CDR3 contains 16 residues. The V and J ends lost 0 bases and 7 bases respectively, with 13 bases between them. Germline V gives CDR1 LGHNA, CDR2 YSLEER. This chain's CDR3 is CASSQDVVLLNSPLHF. Here the CDR3 DNA reads TGCGCCAGCAGCCAAGATGTAGTTTTGTTGAATTCACCCCTCCACTTT.